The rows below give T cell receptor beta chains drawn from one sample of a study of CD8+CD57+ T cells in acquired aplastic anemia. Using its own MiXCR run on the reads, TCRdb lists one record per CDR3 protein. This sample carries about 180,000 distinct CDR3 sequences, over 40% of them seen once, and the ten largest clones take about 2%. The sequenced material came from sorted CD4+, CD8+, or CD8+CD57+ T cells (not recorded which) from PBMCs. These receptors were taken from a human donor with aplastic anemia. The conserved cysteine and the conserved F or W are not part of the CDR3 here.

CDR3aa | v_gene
SATKGHKNTEAF | TRBV20-1
AIRGQGRENIQY | TRBV10-3
ASTGTGIPGNTIY | TRBV5-1
ASSAGTGFFEPQH | TRBV7-9
ASSYASGKGNIQY | TRBV11-2
SVENRVNTEAF | TRBV29-1
ASSSWNGASSEQY | TRBV13
ASSPRSGRENSPLH | TRBV18
SVGESDTQY | TRBV29-1
SARGRNAIDTQY | TRBV20-1
AISASGTGETYEQY | TRBV10-3
ASSLRPNTEAF | TRBV6-5
ANRTDRNTEAF | TRBV2
ASSLRGAETQY | TRBV7-7
ASSLVLRNTDTQY | TRBV7-3
ASSQRSRTDTQY | TRBV14
ATMGDTGELF | TRBV24-1
SARAGTGGPTDTQY | TRBV20-1
ASSLGTGTKETQY | TRBV2
ASLGGTGKGYT | TRBV2
SAKQGAASPLH | TRBV20-1
AISEHSEQY | TRBV10-3
ASSPQPEFEQF | TRBV7-3
ASSAGTVKEQY | TRBV25-1
ATSDLGGDEQY | TRBV24-1
SAQDRSAPNTEAF | TRBV20-1
ARSEQGAGTEAF | TRBV2
ATNGSPSEQY | TRBV2
SASQGPGELF | TRBV20-1